This entry lists 14 T cell receptor beta chains sequenced from one sample in a study of blood T cell repertoires in COVID-19. Produced via immunoSEQ multiplex PCR; TCRdb's table is partial and in-frame only. Of about 200,000 clones in the sample, 80% to 95% were seen once. The specimen sequenced was peripheral blood. The receptor set was obtained from a man between 45 and 60 years old with acute or convalescent COVID-19.

The chain employs TRBV14 and TRBJ2-3; TRBD2 might be the D (6 bases). V was cut by 11 bases and J by 3 bases, with 21 bases left in between. The CDR3 length is 15 residues. CDR1 is SGHDN and CDR2 is FVKESK in the germline V gene. The CDR3 nucleotides are TGTGCCTCTGCTAGGGGACTTCCAAGGACAGATACGCAGTATTTT. Its protein product is CASARGLPRTDTQYF.

The CDR3 spells CASSHPGQGSTEAFF. CDR3 DNA sequence: TGCGCCAGCAGCCACCCCGGACAGGGAAGCACTGAAGCTTTCTTT. The genes are TRBV4-3 and TRBJ1-1; 8 positions agree with TRBD1. The junction had 7 bases not matched to a gene; V was cut back by 3 bases and J by 4 bases. This CDR3 spans 15 amino acids. Germline values: CDR1 LGHNA, CDR2 YSLEER.

This rearrangement joins TRBV10-2 to TRBJ2-2, with 8 bases matching TRBD2. Unmatched junction bases numbered 8, after V lost 7 bases and J lost 7 bases. Germline V gene data show CDR1 as WSHSY and CDR2 as SAAADI. The CDR3 runs 14 residues. CDR3 in DNA: TGCGCCAGCAAGGTGCCGGGAGGGCGCGGGGAGCTGTTTTTT. Its translation: CASKVPGGRGELFF.

The chain joins TRBV4-1 to TRBJ1-4, with a possible D match to TRBD1 (5 bases). Germline-derived CDR1 and CDR2 are MGHRA and YSYEKL. The length of the CDR3 is 14 residues. Trimming stripped 3 bases from V and 5 bases from J, with 10 bases between. CDR3 bases: TGCGCCAGCAGCCACCGACAGTCGAATGAAAAACTGTTTTTT. This encodes CASSHRQSNEKLFF.

The chain uses TRBV7-2 and TRBJ1-3, with TRBD1 identical over 7 bases. The CDR3 runs 15 residues. Germline assignment: CDR1 SGHTA and CDR2 FQGNSA. J was trimmed by 2 bases and V by 2 bases; bases with no gene match: 3. CDR3 sequence: CASSLQGGAGNTIYF. In DNA, the CDR3 is TGTGCCAGCAGCTTACAGGGGGGAGCTGGAAACACCATATATTTT.

CDR3 nucleotide sequence: TGTGCCAGCAGCAATACGGACAGTAATCAGCCCCAGCATTTT. Residues: CASSNTDSNQPQHF. The chain couples TRBV9 to TRBJ1-5; possibly TRBD1 for D (6 bases). The CDR3 totals 14 residues. Per germline, CDR1 SGDLS and CDR2 YYNGEE. V lost 4 bases to trimming and J lost 4 bases, with 12 bases between them.

V is TRBV5-5 and J is TRBJ2-7; TRBD1 agrees at 8 bases. The germline V gene has CDR1 SGHKS and CDR2 YYEKEE (reference sequence). The CDR3 consists of 14 residues. Trimming at V came to 5 bases and at J to 2 bases, leaving 6 bases not matched to a gene. In nucleotides, the CDR3 is TGTGCCAGCAGTGGGGGACAGGTTACCTACGAGCAGTACTTC. Its translation is CASSGGQVTYEQYF.

The chain has TRBV28 and TRBJ1-5; TRBD1 matches 7 bases. Per the germline V gene, CDR1 is MDHEN and CDR2 is SYDVKM. This CDR3 spans 15 amino acids. The V and J ends lost 7 bases and 3 bases, in that order; junction bases with no gene match: 9. CDR3 DNA sequence: TGTGCCAGCACCGAACAGGGGTTCGCCAATCAGCCCCAGCATTTT. This codes for CASTEQGFANQPQHF.

This rearrangement joins TRBV28 to TRBJ2-3; perhaps TRBD2 as D (6 bases). Looked up from germline, CDR1 is MDHEN and CDR2 is SYDVKM. This CDR3 spans 14 amino acids. Trimming took 3 bases from V and 0 from J, leaving 7 bases between them. CDR3 loop: CASSFLASTDTQYF. The CDR3 coding sequence is TGTGCCAGCAGTTTTCTAGCGAGCACAGATACGCAGTATTTT. The full variable domain, its missing parts supplied by reference TRBV28 and TRBJ2-3, is DVKVTQSSRYLVKRTGEKVFLECVQDMDHENMFWYRQDPGLGLRLIYFSYDVKMKEKGDIPEGYSVSREKKERFSLILESASTNQTSMYLCASSFLASTDTQYFGPGTRLTVL.

This chain connects TRBV28 to TRBJ1-4; D is unclear. CDR1 is MDHEN, CDR2 SYDVKM, per germline. The CDR3 has 15 amino acids. V lost 6 bases, J lost 8 bases, and 19 bases lay in between. The CDR3 loop is CASRKPRIMREKLFF. DNA for the CDR3: TGTGCCAGCAGAAAGCCTCGGATCATGCGGGAAAAACTGTTTTTT.

The CDR3 here is CASSLNSLGQAGNSPLHF. The CDR3 coding sequence is TGTGCCAGCAGCTTAAACTCCCTGGGACAGGCGGGCAATTCACCCCTCCACTTT. The chain combines TRBV7-2 with TRBJ1-6; 8 bases match TRBD1. CDR1 and CDR2 from the germline V gene are SGHTA and FQGNSA. With 2 bases clipped from V and 7 bases from J, the junction kept 13 bases outside the gene matches. The CDR3 is made up of 18 amino acids.

This sequence joins TRBV2 and TRBJ1-4; TRBD1 matches at 9 bases. The CDR3 extends over 15 amino acids. In germline, CDR1 is SNHLY, CDR2 FYNNEI. V was clipped by 6 bases and J by 11 bases; unmatched bases: 13. The CDR3 DNA sequence: TGTGCCAGCAGAGTCCGGGACAGGGATATCTACAAACTGTTTTTT. Its protein product is CASRVRDRDIYKLFF.

The V and J genes are TRBV10-3 and TRBJ2-1; 10 nucleotides agree with TRBD2. V was clipped by 0 bases and J by 3 bases; unmatched bases: 8. Germline lookup yields CDR1 ENHRY and CDR2 SYGVKD. This CDR3 spans 18 amino acids. The CDR3 nucleotides are TGTGCCATCAGTGAGTCGCTCGGGGGGACTAGCGACTACAATGAGCAGTTCTTC. Its protein product is CAISESLGGTSDYNEQFF.

The chain employs TRBV27 and TRBJ2-2; 8 bases line up with TRBD1. Trimming cost V 6 bases and J 5 bases; bases outside gene matches: 5. Germline V gives CDR1 MNHEY, CDR2 SMNVEV (reference sequence). The CDR3 sequence is 14 residues long. This CDR3 reads CASRTWTGTGELFF. Here the CDR3 DNA reads TGTGCCAGCAGGACATGGACAGGGACCGGGGAGCTGTTTTTT.